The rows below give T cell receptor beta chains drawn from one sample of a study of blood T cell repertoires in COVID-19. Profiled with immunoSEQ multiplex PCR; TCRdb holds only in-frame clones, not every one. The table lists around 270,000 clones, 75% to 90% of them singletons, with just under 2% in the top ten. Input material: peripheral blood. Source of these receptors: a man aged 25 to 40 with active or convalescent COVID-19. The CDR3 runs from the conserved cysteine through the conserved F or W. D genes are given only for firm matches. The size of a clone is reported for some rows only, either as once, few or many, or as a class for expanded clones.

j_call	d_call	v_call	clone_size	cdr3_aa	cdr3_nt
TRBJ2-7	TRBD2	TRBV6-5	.	CASRGGTGTYEQYF	TGTGCCAGCAGGGGAGGGACTGGTACTTACGAGCAGTACTTC
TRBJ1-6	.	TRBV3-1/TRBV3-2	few	CASSSAGGEGFYNSPLHF	TGTGCCAGCAGCTCCGCCGGGGGGGAGGGGTTTTATAATTCACCCCTCCACTTT
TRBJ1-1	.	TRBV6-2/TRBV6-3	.	CASSQTGSEAFF	TGTGCCAGCAGCCAGACAGGATCTGAAGCTTTCTTT
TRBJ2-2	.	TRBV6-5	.	CASSWDKANTGELFF	TGTGCCAGCAGTTGGGACAAAGCTAACACCGGGGAGCTGTTTTTT
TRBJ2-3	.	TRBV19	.	CASRISDTQYF	TGTGCCAGTAGAATCTCTGATACGCAGTATTTT
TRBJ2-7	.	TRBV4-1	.	CASSQDGLANPGEQYF	TGCGCCAGCAGCCAAGATGGGTTAGCCAATCCAGGGGAGCAGTACTTC
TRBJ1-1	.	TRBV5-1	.	CASSSPGVNTEAFF	TGCGCCAGCAGCTCCCCCGGTGTGAACACTGAAGCTTTCTTT
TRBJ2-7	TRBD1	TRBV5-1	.	CASSFPGQGANEQYF	TGCGCCAGCAGCTTCCCGGGGCAGGGGGCAAACGAGCAGTACTTC
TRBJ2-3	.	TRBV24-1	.	CAAKDSSDTQYF	TGTGCCGCAAAGGACAGTTCAGATACGCAGTATTTT
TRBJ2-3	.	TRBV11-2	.	CASSLDSRSTDTQYF	TGTGCCAGCAGCTTAGATTCGCGGTCCACAGATACGCAGTATTTT
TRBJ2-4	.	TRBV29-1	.	CSVVLAFAENIQYF	TGCAGCGTTGTATTGGCCTTCGCCGAAAACATTCAGTACTTC
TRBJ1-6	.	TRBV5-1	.	CASSSGDGEWDSPLHF	TGCGCCAGCAGTTCGGGGGACGGAGAATGGGATTCACCCCTCCACTTT
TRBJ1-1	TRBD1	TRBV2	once	CASLGRGGVWNTEAFF	TGTGCCAGCTTAGGTCGAGGGGGCGTCTGGAACACTGAAGCTTTCTTT
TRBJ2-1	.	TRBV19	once	CASSITNSQNEQFF	TGTGCCAGTAGTATTACAAACAGTCAGAATGAGCAGTTCTTC
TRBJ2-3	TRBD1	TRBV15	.	CATSKRTGGNADTQYF	TGTGCCACCAGCAAACGGACAGGGGGCAATGCAGATACGCAGTATTTT
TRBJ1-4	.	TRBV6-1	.	CASSDWESNRKLFF	TGTGCCAGCAGTGATTGGGAGAGTAACCGAAAACTGTTTTTT
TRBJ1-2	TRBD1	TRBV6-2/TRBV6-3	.	CASSDPDRRGYTF	TGTGCCAGCAGTGACCCGGACAGGAGAGGCTACACCTTC
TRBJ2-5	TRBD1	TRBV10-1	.	CASSESGTVTGETQYF	TGCGCCAGCAGTGAGTCGGGGACAGTCACGGGAGAGACCCAGTACTTC
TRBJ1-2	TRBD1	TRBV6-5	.	CASRPLPTGDGYTF	TGTGCCAGCAGGCCCCTCCCCACAGGGGATGGCTACACCTTC
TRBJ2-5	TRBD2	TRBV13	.	CASSPRTSGGGETQYF	TGTGCCAGCAGCCCCCGAACTAGCGGGGGAGGAGAGACCCAGTACTTC
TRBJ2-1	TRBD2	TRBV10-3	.	CAISSGLAGGNEQFF	TGTGCCATCAGTTCGGGACTAGCGGGGGGGAATGAGCAGTTCTTC
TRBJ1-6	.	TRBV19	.	CASSIGLYNSPLHF	TGTGCCAGTAGTATAGGGCTTTATAATTCACCCCTCCACTTT
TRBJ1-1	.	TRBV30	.	CAYRDKIRMNTEAFF	TGTGCCTACCGGGACAAAATAAGGATGAACACTGAAGCTTTCTTT